Listed below are T cell receptor beta chains from one sample, sequenced in a study of T cell responses to AZD1222 COVID-19 vaccine. Produced via immunoSEQ multiplex PCR; TCRdb's table is partial and in-frame only. The sample gives about 120,000 clones, around 89% of which show up once; less than 6% is in the top ten. Sequenced material: peripheral blood, taken on day 0 of AZD1222 vaccination. The source of these receptors is an adult in good health. Each CDR3 is given with its conserved first and last residue. A D gene is named only where the DNA matches it firmly. A clone size is listed for some rows: how often the clone was seen (once, few, many), or a class if it is expanded.

v_call	cdr3_length	clone_size	j_call	d_call	cdr3_aa	cdr3_nt
TRBV24-1	15	NA	TRBJ2-7	TRBD1	CATSGGQEASYEQYF	TGTGCCACCAGTGGGGGACAGGAGGCCTCCTACGAGCAGTACTTC
TRBV18	14	NA	TRBJ2-7	NA	CASSPPARLHEQYF	TGTGCCAGCTCACCACCCGCCAGGCTGCACGAGCAGTACTTC
TRBV9	13	NA	TRBJ1-2	NA	CASSVEGTYGYTF	TGTGCCAGCAGCGTAGAGGGGACCTATGGCTACACCTTC
TRBV12-3/TRBV12-4	12	NA	TRBJ2-2	NA	CASSARAGELFF	TGTGCCAGCAGCGCGAGGGCCGGGGAGCTGTTTTTT
TRBV20-1	10	NA	TRBJ1-5	NA	CSPSKQPQHF	TGCAGTCCTTCTAAGCAGCCCCAGCATTTT
TRBV20-1	14	once	TRBJ2-5	TRBD2	CSAGVLAGVETQYF	TGCAGTGCTGGTGTACTAGCGGGGGTAGAGACCCAGTACTTC
TRBV18	16	few	TRBJ1-2	TRBD1	CASSPGQGGFNYGYTF	TGTGCCAGCTCACCGGGACAGGGGGGATTTAACTATGGCTACACCTTC
TRBV6-5	15	NA	TRBJ1-1	NA	CASRGVDAMNTEAFF	TGTGCCAGCAGGGGGGTAGATGCCATGAACACTGAAGCTTTCTTT
TRBV5-1	15	NA	TRBJ2-1	TRBD2	CASTAGTSSYNEQFF	TGCGCCAGCACCGCCGGGACTAGCTCCTACAATGAGCAGTTCTTC
TRBV19	14	NA	TRBJ1-3	NA	CASSTLSSGNTIYF	TGTGCCAGTAGTACTCTCAGCTCTGGAAACACCATATATTTT
TRBV3-1/TRBV3-2	14	NA	TRBJ1-2	NA	CASSQATASYGYTF	TGTGCCAGCAGCCAAGCGACAGCTTCCTATGGCTACACCTTC
TRBV6-1	15	NA	TRBJ1-5	NA	CASSEGPGLNQPQHF	TGTGCCAGCAGTGAAGGCCCGGGTCTCAATCAGCCCCAGCATTTT
TRBV20-1	11	NA	TRBJ1-2	NA	CSASLREGYTF	TGCAGTGCTAGCCTTAGGGAGGGGTACACCTTC
TRBV6-5	14	NA	TRBJ2-7	NA	CASSYSGGSYEQYF	TGTGCCAGCAGTTACTCAGGGGGCTCCTACGAGCAGTACTTC
TRBV7-2	16	NA	TRBJ2-2	TRBD2	CASSLASGGSTGELFF	TGTGCCAGCAGCTTAGCTAGCGGGGGAAGCACCGGGGAGCTGTTTTTT
TRBV5-1	15	few	TRBJ1-5	NA	CASSLEGAGNQPQHF	TGCGCCAGCAGCTTGGAAGGGGCTGGCAATCAGCCCCAGCATTTT
TRBV29-1	10	NA	TRBJ2-4	NA	CSVVGDIQYF	TGCAGCGTTGTTGGTGACATTCAGTACTTC
TRBV18	15	NA	TRBJ2-1	TRBD2	CASSPLAGGDNEQFF	TGTGCCAGCTCACCGCTAGCGGGGGGAGACAATGAGCAGTTCTTC
TRBV4-2	12	NA	TRBJ2-3	NA	CASSQARDTQYF	TGTGCCAGCAGCCAAGCTCGAGATACGCAGTATTTT
TRBV5-6	15	NA	TRBJ2-2	TRBD2	CASSFGRMNTGELFF	TGTGCCAGCAGCTTCGGGAGGATGAACACCGGGGAGCTGTTTTTT
TRBV11-3	16	NA	TRBJ2-3	NA	CASSAGLAESTDTQYF	TGTGCCAGCAGCGCGGGACTGGCAGAGAGCACAGATACGCAGTATTTT
TRBV7-9	13	once	TRBJ2-1	NA	CASTGAAGNEQFF	TGTGCCAGCACAGGAGCAGCAGGGAATGAGCAGTTCTTC
TRBV12-5	17	NA	TRBJ1-1	NA	CASGFPKNAEVNTEAFF	TGTGCTAGTGGTTTCCCCAAAAACGCCGAGGTGAACACTGAAGCTTTCTTT
TRBV4-2	15	NA	TRBJ2-2	NA	CASSQHGQNTGELFF	TGTGCCAGCAGCCAACACGGACAGAACACCGGGGAGCTGTTTTTT
TRBV27	15	NA	TRBJ2-5	NA	CASSSWGASQETQYF	TGTGCCAGCAGTAGCTGGGGGGCGTCCCAAGAGACCCAGTACTTC
TRBV7-8	14	NA	TRBJ2-5	NA	CASSSPGHREIQYF	TGTGCCAGCAGCTCTCCGGGACATAGGGAGATCCAGTACTTC
TRBV4-3	16	NA	TRBJ1-6	TRBD1	CASSQDGTGYNSPLHF	TGCGCCAGCAGCCAAGATGGGACAGGGTATAATTCACCCCTCCACTTT
TRBV6-4	13	NA	TRBJ1-1	NA	CASSWQTNTEAFF	TGTGCCAGCAGTTGGCAGACGAACACTGAAGCTTTCTTT
TRBV29-1	11	NA	TRBJ1-1	NA	CSVDRGLGAFF	TGCAGCGTTGACAGGGGCCTGGGAGCTTTCTTT
TRBV10-3	15	NA	TRBJ2-3	TRBD2	CAISEKRGEGDTQYF	TGTGCCATCAGTGAGAAGCGGGGGGAAGGGGATACGCAGTATTTT
TRBV6-2/TRBV6-3	15	NA	TRBJ1-4	NA	CASSSAQAGHEKLFF	TGTGCCAGCAGTTCGGCGCAGGCAGGGCATGAAAAACTGTTTTTT
TRBV6-1	16	NA	TRBJ1-2	NA	CASSEGLWEGYYGYTF	TGTGCCAGCAGTGAGGGCCTGTGGGAGGGGTACTATGGCTACACCTTC
TRBV9	15	NA	TRBJ1-1	TRBD1	CASSVVGQANTEAFF	TGTGCCAGCAGCGTAGTAGGACAGGCTAACACTGAAGCTTTCTTT
TRBV4-3	18	NA	TRBJ2-3	TRBD2	CASSQTPAGGRYTDTQYF	TGCGCCAGCAGCCAAACACCAGCGGGGGGGAGGTACACAGATACGCAGTATTTT
TRBV5-1	15	once	TRBJ1-2	TRBD1	CASSPSTGFDYGYTF	TGCGCCAGCAGCCCCTCGACAGGGTTTGACTATGGCTACACCTTC
TRBV9	15	once	TRBJ2-7	TRBD1	CASSASGTGGAEQYF	TGTGCCAGCAGCGCGAGTGGGACAGGGGGCGCCGAGCAGTACTTC
TRBV12-3/TRBV12-4	12	NA	TRBJ2-2	NA	CAGLTNTGELFF	TGTGCCGGACTGACTAACACCGGGGAGCTGTTTTTT
TRBV28	17	NA	TRBJ1-3	TRBD1	CASSSPTGVTGGNTIYF	TGTGCCAGCAGTTCCCCGACAGGGGTTACAGGTGGAAACACCATATATTTT
TRBV28	15	once	TRBJ1-4	TRBD1	CASSSPGGGHEKLFF	TGTGCCAGCAGCTCCCCAGGGGGCGGCCATGAAAAACTGTTTTTT
TRBV19	15	NA	TRBJ1-2	NA	CASSPTQQGSSGYTF	TGTGCCAGTAGCCCCACGCAACAGGGTAGCTCTGGCTACACCTTC